There are a few counts of the clone carrying this T cell receptor (beta chain). The target antigen is unknown. Purified naive CD4+ T cells were depleted of CD25+ Tregs. Germline trimming cut 10 bases from V and 5 bases from J; bases unmatched to any gene: 9. The CDR3 totals 14 residues. Germline loops: CDR1 MNHEY, CDR2 SMNVEV (reference sequence). Full-length variable regions came from constant-region reverse primers plus semi-nested Nested Universal Primer A PCR. TCRdb reprocessed the 5' RACE reads via MiXCR and lists one record per CDR3 protein. The table lists 55,000 to 75,000 distinct CDR3 sequences, roughly 30% of them singletons. General study findings and limits: Tumor Treg TCRs overlapped most with tumor naive CD4+ cells. Tumor memory CD4+ T cell TCR gene usage clustered with blood and lymph node memory CD4+ cells and lymph node naive CD4+ cells.

The gene calls are TRBV27 and TRBJ2-3; 10 nucleotides align to TRBD2. The origin of this receptor is a female donor with breast cancer. Sequencing was done on a sample of tumor-infiltrating naive CD4+ T cells sorted from the breast tumor. As to subset: naive CD4+ T cells, CD4+CD45RA+CD25-. CDR3 bases: TGTGCCATCGGGACTAGCGCGGAGGAAGATACGCAGTATTTT. Translated: CAIGTSAEEDTQYF.